This T cell receptor (beta chain) was observed in a study of OX40 agonist ivuxolimab in advanced cancers. Study in general: Patients took ivuxolimab, an agonistic anti-OX40 (CD134) antibody. Under the entry rules, prior anti-PD-1, anti-PD-L1 or anti-CTLA-4 therapy was allowed, and roughly 43% had some. Study-level points and caveats: The CD4+ and CD8+ T cells in the blood had expanded clonally by week 6 at 0.1 to 3.0 mg/kg. Expanded clones belonging to CD8+ T cells outnumbered, on average, those of CD4+.

Profiling relied on immunoSEQ multiplex PCR, and the TCRdb table lists in-frame clones only, not all of them. The sample carries more than 25,000 clones, 70% to 90% recorded once. Germline values: CDR1 MDHEN, CDR2 SYDVKM. The length of the CDR3 is 13 residues. Trimming shortened V by 6 bases and J by 5 bases, and 13 bases separated the two germline ends. Concerning this clone itself: What it binds is not known.

The V and J genes are TRBV28 and TRBJ1-2; possible D gene TRBD1, 6 bases. This specimen was CD4+ or CD8+ T cells sorted from blood, taken in a trial of the OX40 agonist ivuxolimab. The receptor was isolated from an adult with an advanced solid tumor such as melanoma, head and neck, liver or kidney cancer. As DNA, the CDR3 is TGTGCCAGCAGCCCCCCGGGGGCGTATGGCTACACCTTC. It codes for CASSPPGAYGYTF.